A selection of T cell receptor beta chains follows, all from one sample in a study of beta chain features in type 1 diabetes. Method: immunoSEQ multiplex PCR; TCRdb's copy keeps in-frame clones and lacks some. Of 250,000 or so clones listed, about 71% are singletons. Sequencing was performed on naive CD4+ T cells from blood. The receptors were sampled from a man younger than 40 in good health. CDR3s leave out the opening cysteine and the closing phenylalanine or tryptophan. The D gene is left open where the match is weak.

d_call j_call v_call cdr3_aa
- TRBJ2-7 TRBV2 ASSDGLQVWRSSYEQY
- TRBJ2-2 TRBV2 ASAPGSGELF
- TRBJ1-1 TRBV30 AWTPFTLGAEAF
- TRBJ2-5 TRBV11-2 ASSPQIQETQY
- TRBJ2-2 TRBV29-1 SVLVSGANTGELF
- TRBJ2-6 TRBV19 ASRRALDSGANVLT
- TRBJ2-7 TRBV30 AWRGGREQY
TRBD2 TRBJ2-2 TRBV28 ASRISGRFTGELF
TRBD2 TRBJ2-1 TRBV5-4 ASSQTSGTPHEQF
TRBD2 TRBJ2-1 TRBV9 ASTARLGGMF
TRBD2 TRBJ2-1 TRBV10-3 AISESGAMYNEQF
- TRBJ1-1 TRBV30 AWGLDTEAF
- TRBJ2-2 TRBV29-1 SVHKNTGELF
- TRBJ1-1 TRBV30 AWSVFSVEAF
- TRBJ2-7 TRBV6-6 ASSRARYEQY
- TRBJ2-1 TRBV30 ACTGTSSYNEQF
TRBD1 TRBJ2-1 TRBV5-1 ASSLPRGHNEQF
- TRBJ2-7 TRBV28 ASSLTDPTKQY
- TRBJ2-5 TRBV5-6 ASSIWQGGVAIQY
- TRBJ2-4 TRBV27 ASSPTGAGGIRAKNIQY
TRBD2 TRBJ2-7 TRBV7-2 ASSLATSGRLSYEQY
TRBD2 TRBJ2-7 TRBV30 AATRAGGSEQY
- TRBJ2-5 TRBV2 ASKEDPPSQY
- TRBJ1-2 TRBV29-1 SVRGARGYGYT
TRBD2 TRBJ2-1 TRBV6-5 ASSYTISGSANEQF
- TRBJ2-2 TRBV30 AWNYSPGELF
- TRBJ2-3 TRBV28 ASRTTGSDTQY
- TRBJ2-1 TRBV9 ASSVAPSSYNEQF
- TRBJ2-2 TRBV30 AWSPGPGKSGELF
- TRBJ1-1 TRBV29-1 SVDRGPEAF
TRBD2 TRBJ2-3 TRBV5-4 ASSLGRAGGPRTDTQY
- TRBJ1-5 TRBV30 AWDSFNSNQPQH
TRBD1 TRBJ2-7 TRBV29-1 SVKGQGTDEQY
- TRBJ2-7 TRBV7-9 ASSLRPGINVEEQY
- TRBJ2-5 TRBV30 AWSIQETQY
- TRBJ2-4 TRBV27 ASSLSTGLLAKNIQY
TRBD2 TRBJ2-7 TRBV2 ASSEASSGGYEQY
- TRBJ2-1 TRBV10-3 AISVQGSNNEQF
- TRBJ2-2 TRBV28 ASSPQATGELF
TRBD1 TRBJ2-1 TRBV5-1 ASSLAGTGGREQF
- TRBJ2-5 TRBV4-3 ASSQGGGRAGGETQY
- TRBJ2-3 TRBV20-1 SALRGDTQY
TRBD1 TRBJ1-1 TRBV18 ASSPGTGEIEAF
- TRBJ2-7 TRBV5-1 ASSGTDAGREQY
- TRBJ2-3 TRBV6-6 ASSSAPSDTQY
TRBD1 TRBJ2-5 TRBV15 ATSRTRRQGDGGRETQY
- TRBJ1-2 TRBV5-1 ASSLFSLTSQGYT
- TRBJ2-5 TRBV5-4 ASSWEGTLEETQY
- TRBJ2-3 TRBV14 ASSQVSTTGQY
- TRBJ1-6 TRBV25-1 ASSPNRPNSPLH